The entry below describes one T cell receptor beta chain. What it binds is not known. Healthy bone marrow donors supplied every sample. Primers: 60 Vbeta forward and 13 Jbeta reverse. Data came from immunoSEQ multiplex PCR; TCRdb stores just in-frame clones and leaves some out. This sample has about 180,000 clones, with over 65% found just once. The data derive from a study of cytomegalovirus exposure and HLA in healthy donors. Whole-study findings and limits: HLA alleles were associated with 15,000 to 20,000 TCR beta sequences in a later analysis at 0.05 false discovery rate. TCR beta sequences reportedly predicted most subjects' HLA-A and HLA-B alleles accurately.

Germline trimming cut 3 bases from V and 7 bases from J; bases unmatched to any gene: 12. Germline V gene sequence: CDR1 SGHRS, CDR2 YFSETQ. The CDR3 runs to 15 residues. Material for sequencing was PBMCs. The clonotype was recovered from a man aged 60-69 years in good health and CMV-seronegative. The rearrangement links TRBV5-1 to TRBJ1-2; the match to TRBD1 covers 7 bases. The CDR3 DNA reads as TGCGCCAGCAGCTCCGCCGGGACAGCGAAAGGTGGCTACACCTTC. Its translation: CASSSAGTAKGGYTF.